Listed below are T cell receptor beta chains from one sample, sequenced in a study of breast tumors, draining lymph nodes, adjacent tissues. One entry per CDR3 protein results from TCRdb running MiXCR on the multiplex PCR reads. The sample holds about 230,000 distinct CDR3 sequences, approximately 30% seen once. The sequencing sample was made of axillary lymph node tissue. These receptors all stem from a female donor with breast cancer. Some clones in this sample may be carry-over from other donors' samples. Both conserved end residues are part of each CDR3. Each record gives: V gene, D gene, clone size, J gene, CDR3 DNA, CDR3 protein. The D gene is left open where the match is weak. Clone size appears in some rows only: once, few, many, or a class for an expanded clone.

v_gene: TRBV20-1; d_gene: .; abundance: .; j_gene: TRBJ1-2; CDR3nt: TGCGGTGCTAGAAAAACCGGGACAAACTATGGCTACACCTTC; CDR3aa: CGARKTGTNYGYTF
v_gene: TRBV7-2; d_gene: TRBD2; abundance: many; j_gene: TRBJ2-3; CDR3nt: TGTGCCAGCACCCCCTTCCGAGCGGGAGGGCCAGGAGATACGCAGTATTTT; CDR3aa: CASTPFRAGGPGDTQYF
v_gene: TRBV7-9; d_gene: .; abundance: many; j_gene: TRBJ2-1; CDR3nt: TGTGCCAGCAGCTTAGACCTGCGGAACAATGAGCAGTTCTTC; CDR3aa: CASSLDLRNNEQFF
v_gene: TRBV11-2; d_gene: .; abundance: many; j_gene: TRBJ2-5; CDR3nt: TGTGCCAGCAGCCTTGTTTGGGAGACCCAGTACTTC; CDR3aa: CASSLVWETQYF
v_gene: TRBV6-6; d_gene: .; abundance: .; j_gene: TRBJ2-7; CDR3nt: TGTGCCAGCACGCGGACCTCTGGGCGCGAGCAGTACTTC; CDR3aa: CASTRTSGREQYF
v_gene: TRBV29-1; d_gene: TRBD1; abundance: many; j_gene: TRBJ2-5; CDR3nt: TGCAGCGCCTCGGGACAGGGTGAGACCCAGTACTTC; CDR3aa: CSASGQGETQYF
v_gene: TRBV20-1; d_gene: .; abundance: many; j_gene: TRBJ2-7; CDR3nt: TGCAGTGCTAGCCCCGGACGGGCGAGGGAGCAGTACTTC; CDR3aa: CSASPGRAREQYF
v_gene: TRBV27; d_gene: TRBD1; abundance: many; j_gene: TRBJ2-3; CDR3nt: TGTGCCAGCATCTCCCGGGACAGGCGCACAGATACGCAGTATTTT; CDR3aa: CASISRDRRTDTQYF
v_gene: TRBV6-6; d_gene: .; abundance: many; j_gene: TRBJ2-2; CDR3nt: TGTGCCAGCAGTTACGCGGGGTCCGGGGAGCTGTTTTTT; CDR3aa: CASSYAGSGELFF
v_gene: TRBV5-1; d_gene: .; abundance: .; j_gene: TRBJ2-7; CDR3nt: TGCGCCAGCAGCCCCAGCGCGGCGGGGAATGACTACGAGCAGTACTTC; CDR3aa: CASSPSAAGNDYEQYF
v_gene: TRBV10-3; d_gene: TRBD2; abundance: many; j_gene: TRBJ2-1; CDR3nt: TGTGCCATCAGTGACGGGGAGGCGGGGGATGAGCAGTTCTTC; CDR3aa: CAISDGEAGDEQFF
v_gene: TRBV7-3; d_gene: .; abundance: .; j_gene: TRBJ2-7; CDR3nt: TGTGCCAGCAGCTTAAGGGCGATTGGCGAGCAGTACTTC; CDR3aa: CASSLRAIGEQYF
v_gene: TRBV24-1; d_gene: TRBD2; abundance: many; j_gene: TRBJ2-3; CDR3nt: TGTGCCACTGAGACTAGCGGGAGCCTCACAGATACGCAGTATTTT; CDR3aa: CATETSGSLTDTQYF
v_gene: TRBV2; d_gene: TRBD2; abundance: .; j_gene: TRBJ2-1; CDR3nt: TGTGCCTGCAATTTAGCGGGAGAATACAATGAGCAGTTCTTC; CDR3aa: CACNLAGEYNEQFF
v_gene: TRBV5-6; d_gene: .; abundance: .; j_gene: TRBJ1-3; CDR3nt: TGTGCCAGCAGCTTTCAAGGGGCTGGGAGGCCCATATATTTT; CDR3aa: CASSFQGAGRPIYF
v_gene: TRBV6-4; d_gene: .; abundance: many; j_gene: TRBJ2-3; CDR3nt: TGTGCCAAAGACTCCCCGGGGTCTACCATCACAGATACGCAGTATTTT; CDR3aa: CAKDSPGSTITDTQYF
v_gene: TRBV11-2; d_gene: .; abundance: many; j_gene: TRBJ2-2; CDR3nt: TGTGCCAGCAGCTTAATTTCGATTTGGGACACCGGGGAGCTGTTTTTT; CDR3aa: CASSLISIWDTGELFF
v_gene: TRBV6-6; d_gene: TRBD1; abundance: .; j_gene: TRBJ1-1; CDR3nt: TGTGCCAGCAGTTACTCGACGGGGCAGGGGGTGCCGGCTTTCTTT; CDR3aa: CASSYSTGQGVPAFF
v_gene: TRBV9; d_gene: .; abundance: many; j_gene: TRBJ2-1; CDR3nt: TGTGCCAGCAGCGTACTCGGCGCCTACAATGAGCAGTTCTTC; CDR3aa: CASSVLGAYNEQFF
v_gene: TRBV9; d_gene: .; abundance: many; j_gene: TRBJ2-1; CDR3nt: TGTGCCAGCAGCGTATCCCCGAGCTCCTACAATGAGCAGTTCTTC; CDR3aa: CASSVSPSSYNEQFF
v_gene: TRBV2; d_gene: .; abundance: once; j_gene: TRBJ2-7; CDR3nt: TGTGCCAGCAGCGGGTCGCTGAGGGGGGGGCAGTACTTC; CDR3aa: CASSGSLRGGQYF
v_gene: TRBV11-1; d_gene: .; abundance: many; j_gene: TRBJ2-1; CDR3nt: TGTGCCAGCAGCTTATGGAGGGGGGACAATGAGCAGTTCTTC; CDR3aa: CASSLWRGDNEQFF
v_gene: TRBV6-5; d_gene: .; abundance: .; j_gene: TRBJ1-1; CDR3nt: TGTGCCAGCAGTTCGCACCCGATCGCTGAAGCTTTCTTT; CDR3aa: CASSSHPIAEAFF
v_gene: TRBV7-3; d_gene: TRBD2; abundance: .; j_gene: TRBJ2-3; CDR3nt: TGTGCCAGCAGCTTGACTAGCGGAGCCTTCACAGATACGCAGTATTTT; CDR3aa: CASSLTSGAFTDTQYF
v_gene: TRBV20-1; d_gene: TRBD2; abundance: .; j_gene: TRBJ2-1; CDR3nt: TGCAGTGCTAGAGATCTGGTAGCGGGAGTGTTAAATGAGCAGTTCTTC; CDR3aa: CSARDLVAGVLNEQFF
v_gene: TRBV19; d_gene: .; abundance: many; j_gene: TRBJ2-1; CDR3nt: TGTGCCAGTAGTATTACAGGGTTCTACAATGAGCAGTTCTTC; CDR3aa: CASSITGFYNEQFF
v_gene: TRBV7-7; d_gene: .; abundance: .; j_gene: TRBJ1-5; CDR3nt: TGTGCCAGCAGCTTAACCCCCGTGCCCCAGCATTTT; CDR3aa: CASSLTPVPQHF
v_gene: TRBV20-1; d_gene: .; abundance: .; j_gene: TRBJ1-1; CDR3nt: TGCAGTGGTAGAGGCCGGAGGGGGAACACTGAAGCTTTCTTT; CDR3aa: CSGRGRRGNTEAFF
v_gene: TRBV12-5; d_gene: .; abundance: many; j_gene: TRBJ2-1; CDR3nt: TGTGCTAGTGGTTTGGTAGGGCGGGGAGCCTACAATGAGCAGTTCTTC; CDR3aa: CASGLVGRGAYNEQFF
v_gene: TRBV6-5; d_gene: TRBD1; abundance: many; j_gene: TRBJ1-5; CDR3nt: TGTGCCAGCAGCGCACAGGGGGCGGGCAATCAGCCCCAGCATTTT; CDR3aa: CASSAQGAGNQPQHF
v_gene: TRBV10-1; d_gene: .; abundance: few; j_gene: TRBJ2-7; CDR3nt: TGCGCCAGCAGTGCCTCTAACAGGTTTCCCTCCTACGAGCAGTACTTC; CDR3aa: CASSASNRFPSYEQYF
v_gene: TRBV18; d_gene: .; abundance: many; j_gene: TRBJ1-5; CDR3nt: TGTGCCAGCTCACCCAAAAAACAGGGCGTAGGTCAGCCCCAGCATTTT; CDR3aa: CASSPKKQGVGQPQHF
v_gene: TRBV18; d_gene: .; abundance: .; j_gene: TRBJ1-1; CDR3nt: TGTGCCAGCTCTACGGGCGGTTCCAACACTGAAGCTTTCTTT; CDR3aa: CASSTGGSNTEAFF
v_gene: TRBV30; d_gene: .; abundance: .; j_gene: TRBJ2-1; CDR3nt: TGTGCCTGGAGCCCATACCGGGACCCCAATGGGAATGAGCAGTTCTTC; CDR3aa: CAWSPYRDPNGNEQFF
v_gene: TRBV7-8; d_gene: TRBD1; abundance: .; j_gene: TRBJ1-1; CDR3nt: TGTGCCAGCAGTTGGACCAGGACAGGGGGCGGTTATGAAGCTTTCTTT; CDR3aa: CASSWTRTGGGYEAFF
v_gene: TRBV11-2; d_gene: .; abundance: many; j_gene: TRBJ2-2; CDR3nt: TGTGCCAGCAGTGACAGGCTCGGGGAGCTGTTTTTT; CDR3aa: CASSDRLGELFF
v_gene: TRBV6-1; d_gene: .; abundance: .; j_gene: TRBJ1-3; CDR3nt: TGTGCCAGCACTGGACTAGCGGGAAACACCATATATTTT; CDR3aa: CASTGLAGNTIYF
v_gene: TRBV5-1; d_gene: .; abundance: .; j_gene: TRBJ2-7; CDR3nt: TGCGCCAGCAGCTTGGTAGGCGGGCCCTACGAGCAGTACTTC; CDR3aa: CASSLVGGPYEQYF
v_gene: TRBV7-9; d_gene: TRBD1; abundance: .; j_gene: TRBJ2-3; CDR3nt: TGTGCCAGCAGCCTCGACAGGGGGCGCGGTGAAACGCAGTATTTT; CDR3aa: CASSLDRGRGETQYF
v_gene: TRBV12-3/TRBV12-4; d_gene: TRBD2; abundance: many; j_gene: TRBJ2-1; CDR3nt: TGTGCCAGCAGCCCGACTAGCGGGAGATCGAATGAGCAGTTCTTC; CDR3aa: CASSPTSGRSNEQFF
v_gene: TRBV11-2; d_gene: .; abundance: many; j_gene: TRBJ1-5; CDR3nt: TGTGCCAGCACCGCACCTAGCAATCAGCCCCAGCATTTT; CDR3aa: CASTAPSNQPQHF
v_gene: TRBV20-1; d_gene: .; abundance: .; j_gene: TRBJ1-2; CDR3nt: TGCAGTGCTAGACACATTAACTATGGCTACACCTTC; CDR3aa: CSARHINYGYTF
v_gene: TRBV7-2; d_gene: .; abundance: once; j_gene: TRBJ1-3; CDR3nt: .; CDR3aa: CASSSLQGGGYEQYFGPGTIYF
v_gene: TRBV7-2; d_gene: .; abundance: many; j_gene: TRBJ2-1; CDR3nt: TGTGCCAGCAGCTACCGGGACTACAATGAGCAGTTCTTC; CDR3aa: CASSYRDYNEQFF
v_gene: TRBV6-6; d_gene: .; abundance: few; j_gene: TRBJ2-2; CDR3nt: TGTGCCAGCAGTTCCCCCCCTAGGCAATCCGGGGAGCTGTTTTTT; CDR3aa: CASSSPPRQSGELFF
v_gene: TRBV20-1; d_gene: .; abundance: many; j_gene: TRBJ2-7; CDR3nt: TGCAGTGCTAGAATTTTGGACGAGCAGTACTTC; CDR3aa: CSARILDEQYF
v_gene: TRBV6-2/TRBV6-3; d_gene: .; abundance: many; j_gene: TRBJ1-3; CDR3nt: TGTGCCAGCAGTTACTCGAGGAGCCTCTCTGGAAACACCATATATTTT; CDR3aa: CASSYSRSLSGNTIYF
v_gene: TRBV10-3; d_gene: TRBD1; abundance: few; j_gene: TRBJ2-3; CDR3nt: TGTGCCATCAGCGCGGGACAGGGGGGAAGAGATACGCAGTATTTT; CDR3aa: CAISAGQGGRDTQYF